One T cell receptor beta chain is described in this entry. The sample belongs to a study of cytotoxic CD8 clonotypes in ibrutinib-treated CLL. Sequenced by immunoSEQ multiplex PCR; TCRdb stores in-frame clones only, minus some. Here the sample spans fewer than 50,000 clones, 60% to 70% being singletons. The CDR3 runs to 16 residues. The receptor was derived from a human donor with chronic lymphocytic leukemia. The V and J genes are TRBV21-1 and TRBJ1-6. TRBV21-1 is a pseudogene locus. Sequenced here: PBMCs, sampled after 24 months of ibrutinib treatment. CDR3 bases: TGTGCCAGCAGCAAGTTTTCCACGGATTCTAATTCACCCCTCCACTTT. Encoded protein: CASSKFSTDSNSPLHF.